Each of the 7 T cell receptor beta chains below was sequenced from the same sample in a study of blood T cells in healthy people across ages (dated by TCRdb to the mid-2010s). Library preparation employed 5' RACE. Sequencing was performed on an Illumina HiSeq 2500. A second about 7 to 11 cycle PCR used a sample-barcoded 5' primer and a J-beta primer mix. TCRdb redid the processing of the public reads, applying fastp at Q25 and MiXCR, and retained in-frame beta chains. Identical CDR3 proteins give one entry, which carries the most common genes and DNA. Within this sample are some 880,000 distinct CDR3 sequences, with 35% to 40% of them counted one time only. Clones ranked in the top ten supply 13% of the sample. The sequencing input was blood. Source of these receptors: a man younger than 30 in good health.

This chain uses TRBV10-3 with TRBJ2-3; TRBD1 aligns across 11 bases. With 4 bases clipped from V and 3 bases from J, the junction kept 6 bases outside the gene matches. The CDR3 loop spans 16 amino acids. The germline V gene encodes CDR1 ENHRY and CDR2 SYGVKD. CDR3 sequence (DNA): TGTGCCATCAGTGGGACAGGGGGCAAGGAGACAGATACGCAGTATTTT. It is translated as CAISGTGGKETDTQYF.

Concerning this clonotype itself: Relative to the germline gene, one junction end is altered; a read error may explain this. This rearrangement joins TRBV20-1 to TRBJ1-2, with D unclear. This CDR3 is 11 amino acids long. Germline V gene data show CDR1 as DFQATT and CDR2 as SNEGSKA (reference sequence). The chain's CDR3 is CSARGGYSYTF. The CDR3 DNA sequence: TGCAGTGCTAGAGGTGGCTATAGCTACACCTTC.

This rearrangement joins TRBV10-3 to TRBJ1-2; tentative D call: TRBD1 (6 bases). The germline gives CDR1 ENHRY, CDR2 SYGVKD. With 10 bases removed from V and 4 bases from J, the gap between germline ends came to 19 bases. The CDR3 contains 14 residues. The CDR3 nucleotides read TGTGCCACCACGGGGGCTGGCCGGGGCTATGGCTACACCTTC. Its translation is CATTGAGRGYGYTF.

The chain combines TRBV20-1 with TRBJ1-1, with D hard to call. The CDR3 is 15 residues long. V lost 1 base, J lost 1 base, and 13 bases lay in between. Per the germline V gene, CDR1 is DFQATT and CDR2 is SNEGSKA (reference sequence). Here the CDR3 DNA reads TGCAGTGCTAGAGCCCCTGTCGAGCAGAACACTGAAGCTTTCTTT. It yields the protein CSARAPVEQNTEAFF.

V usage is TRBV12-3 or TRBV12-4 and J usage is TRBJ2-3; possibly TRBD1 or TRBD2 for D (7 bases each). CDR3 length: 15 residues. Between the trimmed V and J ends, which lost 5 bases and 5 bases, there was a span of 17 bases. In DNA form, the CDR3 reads TGTGCCAGCAGTCCTAGCAGGGGGGGCGTAGATACGCAGTATTTT. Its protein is CASSPSRGGVDTQYF.

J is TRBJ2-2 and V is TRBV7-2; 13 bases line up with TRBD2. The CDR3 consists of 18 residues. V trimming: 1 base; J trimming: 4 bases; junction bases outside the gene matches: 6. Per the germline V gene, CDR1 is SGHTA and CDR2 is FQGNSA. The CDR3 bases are TGTGCCAGCAGCTTAGTGGGACTAGCGGGGTTCTCCACCGGGGAGCTGTTTTTT. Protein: CASSLVGLAGFSTGELFF. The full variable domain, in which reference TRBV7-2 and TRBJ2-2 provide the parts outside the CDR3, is GAGVSQSPSNKVTEKGKDVELRCDPISGHTALYWYRQSLGQGLEFLIYFQGNSAPDKSGLPSDRFSAERTGGSVSTLTIQRTQQEDSAVYLCASSLVGLAGFSTGELFFGEGSRLTVL.

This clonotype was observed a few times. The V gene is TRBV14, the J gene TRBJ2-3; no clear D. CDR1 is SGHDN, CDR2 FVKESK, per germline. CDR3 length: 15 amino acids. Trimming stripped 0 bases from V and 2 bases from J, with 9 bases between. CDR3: CASSQESTYTDTQYF. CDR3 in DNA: TGTGCCAGCAGCCAAGAGTCTACTTACACAGATACGCAGTATTTT. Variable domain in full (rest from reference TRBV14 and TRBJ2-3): EAGVTQFPSHSVIEKGQTVTLRCDPISGHDNLYWYRRVMGKEIKFLLHFVKESKQDESGMPNNRFLAERTGGTYSTLKVQPAELEDSGVYFCASSQESTYTDTQYFGPGTRLTVL.